This entry is about one T cell receptor (beta chain). This sample is drawn from a study of Ad26.COV2.S vaccination and SARS-CoV-2 variants. Treatment denoted: over 15 received Ad26.COV2.S at low or high dose, single or two shots; about five received placebo; per-sample allocation not given. Vaccine and placebo recipients were sampled on day 63 after the first injection. An Ad26 vector carrying the Wuhan-strain SARS-CoV-2 spike served as the vaccine. Clones were sequenced by immunoSEQ multiplex PCR, and TCRdb holds only the in-frame ones, with some missing. The sample has 360,000 or so clones; roughly 90% are singletons. CDR3 length: 12 amino acids. The ends were cut back, 10 bases at V and 5 bases at J, with 14 bases in the middle. Germline values: CDR1 ENHRY, CDR2 SYGVKD.

This receptor was taken from a person aged 18-60 years who received the Ad26.COV2.S COVID-19 vaccine or a placebo. Sequenced here: peripheral blood, sampled in a trial of Ad26.COV2.S vaccine versus placebo. The chain combines TRBV10-3 with TRBJ2-5; D may be TRBD2 (6 bases). The CDR3 is CATSDGGETQYF. As DNA, the CDR3 is TGTGCCACTTCTGACGGAGGGGAGACCCAGTACTTC.